This T cell receptor beta chain was sequenced in a study of early T cells in non-severe SARS-CoV-2 infection. Study-wide context: Bulk RNA from unsorted whole blood was sequenced; chains were unpaired.

This clonotype was detected many times. The V and J ends lost 6 bases and 2 bases, in that order; junction bases with no gene match: 7. Germline V lookup: CDR1 MNHNS, CDR2 SASEGT. The CDR3 consists of 14 residues. The library protocol tagged individual cDNA molecules with unique molecular identifiers. TCRdb used MiXCR to reprocess the 5' RACE reads, holding one entry per CDR3 protein. The sample lists about 48,000 distinct CDR3 sequences, over 5% occurring once. The receptor comes from an adult who was a healthcare worker with PCR-confirmed SARS-CoV-2 infection or an uninfected control (not recorded which). The chain combines TRBV6-1 with TRBJ2-7; 7 bases fit TRBD2. Sequencing was carried out using whole blood. CDR3 region: CASSGGLPTYEQYF. CDR3 in DNA: TGTGCCAGCAGCGGGGGACTACCTACCTACGAGCAGTACTTC.